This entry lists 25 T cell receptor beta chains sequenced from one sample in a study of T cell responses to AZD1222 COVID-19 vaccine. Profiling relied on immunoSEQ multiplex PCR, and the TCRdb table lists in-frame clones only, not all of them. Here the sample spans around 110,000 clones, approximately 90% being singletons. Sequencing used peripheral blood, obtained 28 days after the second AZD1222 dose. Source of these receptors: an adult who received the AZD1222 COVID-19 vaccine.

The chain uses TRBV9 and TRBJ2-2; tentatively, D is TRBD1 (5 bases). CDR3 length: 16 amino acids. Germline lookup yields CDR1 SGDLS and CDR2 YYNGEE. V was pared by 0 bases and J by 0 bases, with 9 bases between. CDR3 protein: CASSVAPGTNTGELFF. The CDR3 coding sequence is TGTGCCAGCAGCGTAGCGCCAGGGACGAACACCGGGGAGCTGTTTTTT. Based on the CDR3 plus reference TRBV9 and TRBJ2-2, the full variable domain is DSGVTQTPKHLITATGQRVTLRCSPRSGDLSVYWYQQSLDQGLQFLIQYYNGEERAKGNILERFSAQQFPDLHSELNLSSLELGDSALYFCASSVAPGTNTGELFFGEGSRLTVL.

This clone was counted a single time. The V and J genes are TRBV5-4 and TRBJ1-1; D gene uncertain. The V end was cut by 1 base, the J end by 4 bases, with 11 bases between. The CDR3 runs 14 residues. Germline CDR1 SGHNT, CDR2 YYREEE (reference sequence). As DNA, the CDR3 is TGTGCCAGCAGCTTGTGGACGGGTTCCACTGAAGCTTTCTTT. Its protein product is CASSLWTGSTEAFF.

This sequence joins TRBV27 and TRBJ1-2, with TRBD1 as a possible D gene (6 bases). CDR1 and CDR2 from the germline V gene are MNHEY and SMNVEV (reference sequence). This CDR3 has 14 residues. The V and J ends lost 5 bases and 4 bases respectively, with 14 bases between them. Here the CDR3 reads CASSGGRVGYGYTF. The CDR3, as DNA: TGTGCCAGCAGTGGGGGCAGGGTAGGCTATGGCTACACCTTC.

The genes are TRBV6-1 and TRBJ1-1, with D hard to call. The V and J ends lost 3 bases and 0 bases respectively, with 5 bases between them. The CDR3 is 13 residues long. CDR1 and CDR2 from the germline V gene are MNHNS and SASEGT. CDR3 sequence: CASSDTVNTEAFF. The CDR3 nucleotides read TGTGCCAGCAGTGATACGGTGAACACTGAAGCTTTCTTT.

CDR3 in amino acids: CASIRRREGTDTQYF. In nucleotides, the CDR3 is TGTGCCAGCATCCGGAGGCGGGAGGGCACAGATACGCAGTATTTT. This chain uses TRBV6-5 with TRBJ2-3; 8 nucleotides align to TRBD2. With 7 bases clipped from V and 1 base from J, the junction kept 7 bases outside the gene matches. The CDR3 has 15 residues. Germline assignment: CDR1 MNHEY and CDR2 SVGAGI.

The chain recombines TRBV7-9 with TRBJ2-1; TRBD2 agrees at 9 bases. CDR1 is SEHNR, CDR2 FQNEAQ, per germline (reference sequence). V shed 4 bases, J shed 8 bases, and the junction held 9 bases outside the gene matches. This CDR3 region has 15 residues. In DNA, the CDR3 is TGTGCCAGCAGCTCGGGACTAGCTCAAGGAGATGAGCAGTTCTTC. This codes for CASSSGLAQGDEQFF.

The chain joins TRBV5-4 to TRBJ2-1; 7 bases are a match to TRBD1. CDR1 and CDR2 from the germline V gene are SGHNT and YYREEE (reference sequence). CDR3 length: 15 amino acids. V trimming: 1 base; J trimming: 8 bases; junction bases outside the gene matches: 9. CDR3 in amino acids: CASSLQGDLIYEQFF. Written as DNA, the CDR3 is TGTGCCAGCAGCTTGCAGGGGGACCTTATCTATGAGCAGTTCTTC.

DNA of the CDR3: TGTGCCAGCAGCTTAGGCGGGGGGGCTTATGAGCAGTTCTTC. The encoded protein is CASSLGGGAYEQFF. This chain uses TRBV7-2 with TRBJ2-1, with 9 bases identical to TRBD2. Germline V gene sequence: CDR1 SGHTA, CDR2 FQGNSA. V lost 1 base to trimming and J lost 8 bases; unmatched junction nucleotides: 3. This CDR3 is 14 amino acids long.

The CDR3 nucleotides are TGTGCCAGCAGCCAACCTGGAGGAGCTACGCAGTATTTT. This sequence encodes CASSQPGGATQYF. The rearrangement joins TRBV6-5 to TRBJ2-3; D is possibly TRBD2 (5 bases). Germline V lookup: CDR1 MNHEY, CDR2 SVGAGI. The CDR3 is 13 residues long. V was cut by 6 bases and J by 8 bases, with 15 bases left in between.

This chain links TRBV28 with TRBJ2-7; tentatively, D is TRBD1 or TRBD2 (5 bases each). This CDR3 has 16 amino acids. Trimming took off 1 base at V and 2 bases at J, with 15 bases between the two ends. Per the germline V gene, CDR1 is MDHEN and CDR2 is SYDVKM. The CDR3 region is CASSLYHGTTAYEQYF. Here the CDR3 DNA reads TGTGCCAGCAGTTTATATCATGGGACGACCGCCTACGAGCAGTACTTC.

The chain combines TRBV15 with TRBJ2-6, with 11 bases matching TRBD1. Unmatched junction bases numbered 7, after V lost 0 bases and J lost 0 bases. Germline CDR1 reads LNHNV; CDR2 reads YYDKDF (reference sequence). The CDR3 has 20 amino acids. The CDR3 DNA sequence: TGTGCCACCAGCAGAGAGAGGCCGGGACAGGGGGACTCTGGGGCCAACGTCCTGACTTTC. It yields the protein CATSRERPGQGDSGANVLTF.

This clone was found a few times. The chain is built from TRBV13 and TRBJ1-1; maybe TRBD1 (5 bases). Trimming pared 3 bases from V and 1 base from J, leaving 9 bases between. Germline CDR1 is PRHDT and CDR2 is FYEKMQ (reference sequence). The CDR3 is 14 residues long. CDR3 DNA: TGTGCCAGCAGCTTGAGAGGGGAGAACACTGAAGCTTTCTTT. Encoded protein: CASSLRGENTEAFF.

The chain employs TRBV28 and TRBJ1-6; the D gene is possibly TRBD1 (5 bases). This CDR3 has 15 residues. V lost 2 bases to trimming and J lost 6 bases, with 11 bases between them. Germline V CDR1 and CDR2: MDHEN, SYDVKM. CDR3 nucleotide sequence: TGTGCCAGCAGTTTAGCGGGACCCAGTAATTCACCCCTCCACTTT. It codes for CASSLAGPSNSPLHF.

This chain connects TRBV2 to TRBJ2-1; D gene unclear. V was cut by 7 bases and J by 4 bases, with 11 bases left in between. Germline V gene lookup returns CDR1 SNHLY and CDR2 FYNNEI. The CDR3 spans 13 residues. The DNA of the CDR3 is TGTGCCAGCAACACGGTGGGGTACAATGAGCAGTTCTTC. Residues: CASNTVGYNEQFF.

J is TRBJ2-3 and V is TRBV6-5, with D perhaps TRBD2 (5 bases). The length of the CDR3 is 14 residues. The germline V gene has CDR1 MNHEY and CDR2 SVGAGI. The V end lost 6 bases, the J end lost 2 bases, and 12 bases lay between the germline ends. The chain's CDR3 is CASSRRGLTDTQYF. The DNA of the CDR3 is TGTGCCAGCAGCCGCCGAGGGCTCACAGATACGCAGTATTTT.

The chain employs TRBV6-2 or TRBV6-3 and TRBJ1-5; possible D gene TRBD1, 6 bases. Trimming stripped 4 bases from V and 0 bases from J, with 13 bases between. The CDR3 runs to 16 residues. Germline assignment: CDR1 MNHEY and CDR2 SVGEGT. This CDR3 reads CASSSRDRYSNQPQHF. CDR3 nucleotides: TGTGCCAGCAGTTCCCGAGACAGGTATAGCAATCAGCCCCAGCATTTT.

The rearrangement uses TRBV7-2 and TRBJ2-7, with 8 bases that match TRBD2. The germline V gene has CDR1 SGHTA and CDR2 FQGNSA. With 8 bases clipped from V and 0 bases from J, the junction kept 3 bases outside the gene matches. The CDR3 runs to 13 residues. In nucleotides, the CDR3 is TGTGCCAGCCGGGAGGGGAGCTCCTACGAGCAGTACTTC. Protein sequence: CASREGSSYEQYF.

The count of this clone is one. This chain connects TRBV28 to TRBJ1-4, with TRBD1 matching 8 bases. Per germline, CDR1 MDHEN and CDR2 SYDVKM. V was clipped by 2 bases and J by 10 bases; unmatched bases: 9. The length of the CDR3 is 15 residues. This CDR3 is CASSLRRDRSGKLFF. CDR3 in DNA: TGTGCCAGCAGTTTACGCCGGGACAGGTCGGGAAAACTGTTTTTT. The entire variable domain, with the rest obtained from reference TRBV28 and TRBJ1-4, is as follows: DVKVTQSSRYLVKRTGEKVFLECVQDMDHENMFWYRQDPGLGLRLIYFSYDVKMKEKGDIPEGYSVSREKKERFSLILESASTNQTSMYLCASSLRRDRSGKLFFGSGTQLSVL.

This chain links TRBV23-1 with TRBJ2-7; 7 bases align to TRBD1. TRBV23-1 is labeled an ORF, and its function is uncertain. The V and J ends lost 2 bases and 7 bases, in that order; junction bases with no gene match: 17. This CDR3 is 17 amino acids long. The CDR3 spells CASSQPRDRVHYEEQYF. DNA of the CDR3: TGCGCCAGCAGTCAACCCCGTGACAGGGTCCACTACGAAGAGCAGTACTTC.

CDR3 DNA: TGTGCCAGCAGCTCGGGACTAGCGGGGGGCCAAGAGACCCAGTACTTC. This sequence encodes CASSSGLAGGQETQYF. The chain employs TRBV9 and TRBJ2-5; 15 nucleotides agree with TRBD2. Germline CDR1 reads SGDLS; CDR2 reads YYNGEE. The V and J ends lost 4 bases and 1 base, in that order; junction bases with no gene match: 2. CDR3 length: 16 residues.

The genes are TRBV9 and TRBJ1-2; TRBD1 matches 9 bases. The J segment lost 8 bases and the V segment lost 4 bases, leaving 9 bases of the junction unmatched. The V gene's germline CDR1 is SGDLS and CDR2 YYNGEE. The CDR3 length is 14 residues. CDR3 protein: CASSPRTGAGGYTF. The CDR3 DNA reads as TGTGCCAGCAGCCCAAGGACAGGGGCAGGCGGCTACACCTTC.

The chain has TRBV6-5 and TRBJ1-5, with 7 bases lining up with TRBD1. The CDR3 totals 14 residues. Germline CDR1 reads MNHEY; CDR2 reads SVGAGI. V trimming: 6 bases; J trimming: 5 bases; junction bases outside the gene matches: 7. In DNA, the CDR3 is TGTGCCAGCAGAGACAGGGTGGGGGATCAGCCCCAGCATTTT. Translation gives CASRDRVGDQPQHF.

The CDR3 DNA reads TGCGCCAGCAGCCAAGCGGGTGAGCAGTTCTTC. The encoded protein is CASSQAGEQFF. The chain carries TRBV5-1 and TRBJ2-1; tentative D call: TRBD2 (6 bases). CDR1 and CDR2 from the germline V gene are SGHRS and YFSETQ. The germline V and J ends were trimmed by 4 bases and 9 bases, with 8 bases remaining between them. The CDR3 has 11 residues.

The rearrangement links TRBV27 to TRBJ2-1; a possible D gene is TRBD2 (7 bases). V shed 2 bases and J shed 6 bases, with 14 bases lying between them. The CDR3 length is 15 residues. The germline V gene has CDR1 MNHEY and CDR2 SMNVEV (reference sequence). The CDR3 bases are TGTGCCAGCAGTTTAGGTGGGGGGGCCGGCAATGAGCAGTTCTTC. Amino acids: CASSLGGGAGNEQFF.

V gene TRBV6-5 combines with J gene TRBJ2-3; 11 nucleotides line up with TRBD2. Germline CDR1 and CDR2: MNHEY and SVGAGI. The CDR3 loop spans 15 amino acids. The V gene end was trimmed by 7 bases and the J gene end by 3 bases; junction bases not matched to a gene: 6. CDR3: CASTFSGGGTDTQYF. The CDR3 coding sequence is TGTGCCAGCACCTTTAGCGGGGGGGGAACAGATACGCAGTATTTT.